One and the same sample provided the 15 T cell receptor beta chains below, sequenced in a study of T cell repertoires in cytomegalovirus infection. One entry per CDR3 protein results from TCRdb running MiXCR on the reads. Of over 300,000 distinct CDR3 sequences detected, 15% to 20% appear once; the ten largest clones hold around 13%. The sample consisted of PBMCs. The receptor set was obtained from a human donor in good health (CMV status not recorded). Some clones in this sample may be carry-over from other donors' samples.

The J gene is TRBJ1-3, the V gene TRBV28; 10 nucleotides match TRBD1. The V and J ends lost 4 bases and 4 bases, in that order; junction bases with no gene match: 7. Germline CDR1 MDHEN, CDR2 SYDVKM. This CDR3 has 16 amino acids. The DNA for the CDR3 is TGTGCCAGCAGTTCCCCCGGGACAGGGGTCGGAAACACCATATATTTT. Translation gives CASSSPGTGVGNTIYF.

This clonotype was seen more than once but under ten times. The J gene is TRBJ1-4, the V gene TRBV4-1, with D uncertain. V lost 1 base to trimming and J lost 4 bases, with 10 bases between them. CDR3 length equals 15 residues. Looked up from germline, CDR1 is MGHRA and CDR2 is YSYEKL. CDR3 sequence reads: CASSQVEAGNEKLFF. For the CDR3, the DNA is TGCGCCAGCAGCCAAGTGGAGGCGGGTAATGAAAAACTGTTTTTT.

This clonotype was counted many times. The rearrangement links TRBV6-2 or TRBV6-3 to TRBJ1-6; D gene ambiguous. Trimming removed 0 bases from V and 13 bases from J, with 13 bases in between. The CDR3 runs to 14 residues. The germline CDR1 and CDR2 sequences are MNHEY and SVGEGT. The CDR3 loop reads CASSYSQVGSPLHF. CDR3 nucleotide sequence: TGTGCCAGCAGTTACTCGCAGGTTGGATCCCCCCTCCACTTT.

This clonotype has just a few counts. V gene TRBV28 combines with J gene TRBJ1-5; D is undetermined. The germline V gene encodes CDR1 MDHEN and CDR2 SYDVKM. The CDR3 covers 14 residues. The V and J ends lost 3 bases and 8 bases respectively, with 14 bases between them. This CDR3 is CASSFGVALEPQHF. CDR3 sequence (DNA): TGTGCCAGCAGTTTTGGGGTGGCCTTGGAGCCCCAGCATTTT.

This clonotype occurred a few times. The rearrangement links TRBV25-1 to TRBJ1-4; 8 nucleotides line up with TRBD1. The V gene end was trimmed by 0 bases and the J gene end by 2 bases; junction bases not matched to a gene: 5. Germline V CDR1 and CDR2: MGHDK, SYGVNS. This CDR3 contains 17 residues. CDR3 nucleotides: TGTGCCAGCAGTGAATACCGGGACAGGTTGACTAATGAAAAACTGTTTTTT. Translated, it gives CASSEYRDRLTNEKLFF.

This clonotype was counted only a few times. CDR3 nucleotides: TGTGCCAGCAGCTTAGCGTCGGGACTGGACAATTCACCCCTCCACTTT. It yields the protein CASSLASGLDNSPLHF. V gene TRBV7-2 combines with J gene TRBJ1-6; D is perhaps TRBD1 (5 bases). Germline values: CDR1 SGHTA, CDR2 FQGNSA. The ends were cut back, 0 bases at V and 7 bases at J, with 13 bases in the middle. CDR3 size: 16 residues.

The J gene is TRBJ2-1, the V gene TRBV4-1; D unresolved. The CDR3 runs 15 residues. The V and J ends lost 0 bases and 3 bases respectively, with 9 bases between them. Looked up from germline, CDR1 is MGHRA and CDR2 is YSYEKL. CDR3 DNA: TGCGCCAGCAGCCAAGATCGGGCAGTCTACAATGAGCAGTTCTTC. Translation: CASSQDRAVYNEQFF.

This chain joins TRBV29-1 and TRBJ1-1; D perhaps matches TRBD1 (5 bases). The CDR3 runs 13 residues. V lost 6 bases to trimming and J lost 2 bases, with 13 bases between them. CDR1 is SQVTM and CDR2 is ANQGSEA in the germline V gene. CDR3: CSVQRDGNTEAFF. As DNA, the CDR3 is TGCAGCGTCCAACGGGACGGAAACACTGAAGCTTTCTTT. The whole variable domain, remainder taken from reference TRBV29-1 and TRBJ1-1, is SAVISQKPSRDICQRGTSLTIQCQVDSQVTMMFWYRQQPGQSLTLIATANQGSEATYESGFVIDKFPISRPNLTFSTLTVSNMSPEDSSIYLCSVQRDGNTEAFFGQGTRLTVV.

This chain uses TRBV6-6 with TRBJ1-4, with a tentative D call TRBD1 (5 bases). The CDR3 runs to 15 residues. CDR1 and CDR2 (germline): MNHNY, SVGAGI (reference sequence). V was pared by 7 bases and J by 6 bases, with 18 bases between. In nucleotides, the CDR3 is TGTGCCAGCACCCATCCGGGGGGGTTTCATGAAAAACTGTTTTTT. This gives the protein CASTHPGGFHEKLFF.

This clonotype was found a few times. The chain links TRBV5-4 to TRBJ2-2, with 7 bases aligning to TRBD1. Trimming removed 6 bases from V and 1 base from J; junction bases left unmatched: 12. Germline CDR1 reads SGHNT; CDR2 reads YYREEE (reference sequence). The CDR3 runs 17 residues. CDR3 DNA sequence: TGTGCCAGCAAGTTATCCCCCGGGACAGTGAACACCGGGGAGCTGTTTTTT. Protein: CASKLSPGTVNTGELFF.

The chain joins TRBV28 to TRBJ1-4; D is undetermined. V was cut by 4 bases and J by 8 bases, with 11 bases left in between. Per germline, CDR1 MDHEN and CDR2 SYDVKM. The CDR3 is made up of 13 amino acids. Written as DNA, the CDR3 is TGTGCCAGCAGTTCCGGGAGGTTCGAAAAACTGTTTTTT. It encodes CASSSGRFEKLFF.

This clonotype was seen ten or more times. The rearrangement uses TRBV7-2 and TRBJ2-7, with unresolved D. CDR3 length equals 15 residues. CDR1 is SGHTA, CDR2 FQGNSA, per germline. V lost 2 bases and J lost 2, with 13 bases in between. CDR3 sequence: CASSLRAGQAYEQYF. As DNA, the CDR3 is TGTGCCAGCAGCTTAAGGGCAGGTCAGGCCTACGAGCAGTACTTC.

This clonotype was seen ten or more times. The CDR3 is CASSLESGTGDTQYF. The CDR3 nucleotides read TGTGCCAGCAGCTTAGAATCTGGGACTGGCGATACGCAGTATTTT. The V call is TRBV11-2, the J call TRBJ2-3, with a possible D match to TRBD2 (6 bases). Deletions cut 0 bases from V and 6 bases from J, with 13 bases between. Germline-derived CDR1 and CDR2 are SGHAT and FQNNGV. The CDR3 is made up of 15 amino acids. Filled out from reference TRBV11-2 and TRBJ2-3, the complete variable domain reads EAGVAQSPRYKIIEKRQSVAFWCNPISGHATLYWYQQILGQGPKLLIQFQNNGVVDDSQLPKDRFSAERLKGVDSTLKIQPAKLEDSAVYLCASSLESGTGDTQYFGPGTRLTVL.

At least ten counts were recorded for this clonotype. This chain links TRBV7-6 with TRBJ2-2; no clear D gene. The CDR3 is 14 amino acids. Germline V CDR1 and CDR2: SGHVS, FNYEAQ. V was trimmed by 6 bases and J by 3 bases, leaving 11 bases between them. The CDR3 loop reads CASRGNWDTGELFF. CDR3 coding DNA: TGTGCCAGCAGGGGGAATTGGGACACCGGGGAGCTGTTTTTT.

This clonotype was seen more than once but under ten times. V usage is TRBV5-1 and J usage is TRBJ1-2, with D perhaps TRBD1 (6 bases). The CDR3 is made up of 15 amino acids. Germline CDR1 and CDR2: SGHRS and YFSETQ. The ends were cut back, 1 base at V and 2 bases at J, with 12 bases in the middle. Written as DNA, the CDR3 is TGCGCCAGCAGCTTGAATCTGGGGGCCAACTATGGCTACACCTTC. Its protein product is CASSLNLGANYGYTF.